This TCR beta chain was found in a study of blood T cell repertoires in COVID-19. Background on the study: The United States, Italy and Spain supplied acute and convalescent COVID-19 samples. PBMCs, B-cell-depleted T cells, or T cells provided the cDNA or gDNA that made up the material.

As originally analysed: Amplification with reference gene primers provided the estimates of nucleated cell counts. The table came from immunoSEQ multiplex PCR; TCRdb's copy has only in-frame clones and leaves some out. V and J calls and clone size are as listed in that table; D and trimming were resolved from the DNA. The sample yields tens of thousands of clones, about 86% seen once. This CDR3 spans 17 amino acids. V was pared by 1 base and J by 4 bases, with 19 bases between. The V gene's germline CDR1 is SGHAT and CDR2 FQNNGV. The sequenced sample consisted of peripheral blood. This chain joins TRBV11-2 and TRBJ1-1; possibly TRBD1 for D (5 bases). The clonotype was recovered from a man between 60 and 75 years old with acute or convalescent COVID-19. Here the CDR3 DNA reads TGTGCCAGCAGCTTAGTAATGGGCGCGGTGGGGGGCACTGAAGCTTTCTTT. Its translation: CASSLVMGAVGGTEAFF.